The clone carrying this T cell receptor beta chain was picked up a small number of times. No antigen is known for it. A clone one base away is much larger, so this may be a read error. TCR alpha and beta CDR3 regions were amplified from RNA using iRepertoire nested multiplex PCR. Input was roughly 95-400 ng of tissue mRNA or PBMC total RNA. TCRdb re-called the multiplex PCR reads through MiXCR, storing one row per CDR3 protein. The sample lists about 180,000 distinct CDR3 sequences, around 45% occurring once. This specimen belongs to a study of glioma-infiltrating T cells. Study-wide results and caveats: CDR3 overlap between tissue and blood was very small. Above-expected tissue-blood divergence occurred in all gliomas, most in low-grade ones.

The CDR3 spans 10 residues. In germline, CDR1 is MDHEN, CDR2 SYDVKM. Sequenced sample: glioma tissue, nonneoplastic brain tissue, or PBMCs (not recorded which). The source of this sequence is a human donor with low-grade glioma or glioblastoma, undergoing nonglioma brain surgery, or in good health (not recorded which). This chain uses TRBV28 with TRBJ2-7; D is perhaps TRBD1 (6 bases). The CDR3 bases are TGTGCCAGCACAGGGGCCGAGAAGTACTTC. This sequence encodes CASTGAEKYF.